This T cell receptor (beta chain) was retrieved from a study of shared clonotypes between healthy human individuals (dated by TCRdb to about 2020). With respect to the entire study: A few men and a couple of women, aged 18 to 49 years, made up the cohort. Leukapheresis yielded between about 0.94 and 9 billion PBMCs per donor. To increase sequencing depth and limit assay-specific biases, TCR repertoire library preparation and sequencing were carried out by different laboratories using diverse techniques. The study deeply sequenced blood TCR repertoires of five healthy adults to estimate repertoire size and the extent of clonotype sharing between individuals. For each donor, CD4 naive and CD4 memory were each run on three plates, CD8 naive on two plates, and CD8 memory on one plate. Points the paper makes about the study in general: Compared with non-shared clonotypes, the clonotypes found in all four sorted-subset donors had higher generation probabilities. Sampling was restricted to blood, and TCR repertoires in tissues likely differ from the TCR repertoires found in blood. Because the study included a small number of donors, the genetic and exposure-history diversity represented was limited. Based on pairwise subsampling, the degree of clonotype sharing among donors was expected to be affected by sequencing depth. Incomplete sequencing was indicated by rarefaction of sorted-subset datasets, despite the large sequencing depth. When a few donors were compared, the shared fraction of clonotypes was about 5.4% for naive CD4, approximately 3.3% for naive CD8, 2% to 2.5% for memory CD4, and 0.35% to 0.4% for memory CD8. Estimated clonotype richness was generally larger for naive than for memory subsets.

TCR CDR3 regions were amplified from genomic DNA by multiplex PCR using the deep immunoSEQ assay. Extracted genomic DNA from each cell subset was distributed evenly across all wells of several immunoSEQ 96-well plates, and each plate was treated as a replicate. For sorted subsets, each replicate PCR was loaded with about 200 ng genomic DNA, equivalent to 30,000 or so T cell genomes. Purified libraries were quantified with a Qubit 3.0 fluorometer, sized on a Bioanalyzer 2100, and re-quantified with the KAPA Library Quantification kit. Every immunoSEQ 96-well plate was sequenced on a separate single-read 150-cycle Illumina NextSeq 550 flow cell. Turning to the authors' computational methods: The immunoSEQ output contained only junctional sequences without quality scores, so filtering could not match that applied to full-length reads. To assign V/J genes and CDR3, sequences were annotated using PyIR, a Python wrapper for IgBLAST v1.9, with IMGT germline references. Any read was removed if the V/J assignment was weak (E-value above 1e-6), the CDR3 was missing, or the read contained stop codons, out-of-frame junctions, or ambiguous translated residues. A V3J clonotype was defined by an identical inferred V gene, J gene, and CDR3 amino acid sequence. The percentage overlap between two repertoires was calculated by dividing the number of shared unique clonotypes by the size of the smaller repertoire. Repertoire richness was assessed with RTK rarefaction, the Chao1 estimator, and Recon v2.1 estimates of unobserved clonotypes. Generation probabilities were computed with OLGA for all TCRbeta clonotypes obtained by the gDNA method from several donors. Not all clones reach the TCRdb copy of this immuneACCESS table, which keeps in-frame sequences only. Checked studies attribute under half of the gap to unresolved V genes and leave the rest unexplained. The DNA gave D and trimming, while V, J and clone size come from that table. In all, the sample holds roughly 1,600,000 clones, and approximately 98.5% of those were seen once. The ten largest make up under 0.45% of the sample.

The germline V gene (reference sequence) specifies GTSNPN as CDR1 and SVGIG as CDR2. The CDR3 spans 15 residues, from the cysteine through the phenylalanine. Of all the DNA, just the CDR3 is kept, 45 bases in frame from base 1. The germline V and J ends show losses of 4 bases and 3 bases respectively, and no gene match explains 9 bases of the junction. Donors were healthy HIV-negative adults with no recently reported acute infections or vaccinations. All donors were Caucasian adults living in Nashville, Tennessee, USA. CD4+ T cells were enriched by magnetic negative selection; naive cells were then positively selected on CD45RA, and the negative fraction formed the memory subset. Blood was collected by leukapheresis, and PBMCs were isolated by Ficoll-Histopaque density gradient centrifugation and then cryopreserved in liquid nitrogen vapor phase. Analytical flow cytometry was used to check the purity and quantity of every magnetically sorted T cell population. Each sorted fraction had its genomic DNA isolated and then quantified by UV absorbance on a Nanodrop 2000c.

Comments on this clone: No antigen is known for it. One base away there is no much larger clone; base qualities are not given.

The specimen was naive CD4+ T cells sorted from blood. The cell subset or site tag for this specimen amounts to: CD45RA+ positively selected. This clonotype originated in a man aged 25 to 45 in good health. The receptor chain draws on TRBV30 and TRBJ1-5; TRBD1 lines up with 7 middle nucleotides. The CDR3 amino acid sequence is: CAWNLGQSFNQPQHF. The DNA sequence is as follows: TGTGCCTGGAACTTGGGACAGTCCTTCAATCAGCCCCAGCATTTT. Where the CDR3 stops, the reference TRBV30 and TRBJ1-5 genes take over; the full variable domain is SQTIHQWPATLVQPVGSPLSLECTVEGTSNPNLYWYRQAAGRGLQLLFYSVGIGQISSEVPQNLSASRPQDRQFILSSKKLLLSDSGFYLCAWNLGQSFNQPQHFGDGTRLSIL.